The present T cell receptor beta chain was sequenced within a study of cytomegalovirus exposure and HLA in healthy donors. CDR1 SGHNT and CDR2 YYREEE come from the germline V gene (reference sequence). V was cut by 0 bases and J by 6 bases, with 4 bases left in between. This CDR3 is built from 12 residues. Amplification used 60 Vbeta primers and 13 Jbeta primers. This table comes from immunoSEQ multiplex PCR, and its TCRdb copy is limited to in-frame clones, with some not included. The sample includes 40,000 to 55,000 clones, 72% of them seen just once. With respect to this clone: No antigen is known for it.

Regarding the study as a whole: Cytomegalovirus-associated status was assigned to about 150 TCR beta chains.

The sequence derives from a man aged 25 to 40 in good health and CMV-seronegative. The chain is built from TRBV5-4 and TRBJ2-1, with D hard to call. The sequencing input was PBMCs. In nucleotides, the CDR3 is TGTGCCAGCAGCTTGGGTAGCAATGAGCAGTTCTTC. Translating it yields CASSLGSNEQFF.